Detailed here is one T cell receptor (beta chain). Its specific antigen is unknown. Per-base quality was not reported, and no clone a single base away is much larger than it. The sample belongs to a study of cytomegalovirus exposure and HLA in healthy donors listed by TCRdb under 2017. Looking at the study overall: According to an earlier analysis of a few hundred of the donors, 200 million or so T cells yielded some 120 million unique TCR beta sequences and around 280 Gb of sequence data. To decide whether each TCR beta V gene segment behaved as functional or pseudogenic, an earlier analysis of approximately 600 of the donors relied on high-throughput TCR beta sequencing. All discovery cohort repertoires had been generated using a single sequencing platform. The genetic ancestry cluster associated with self-reported Caucasian donors included over 65% of the roughly 410 genotyped donors. Genome-wide SNP genotypes for about 65% of the 666 donors were used in a later genetic analysis, which treated that subset as a discovery cohort. To predict cytomegalovirus infection status, the study combined high-throughput TCR immunosequencing, statistical association of individual TCRs with disease status, and machine learning. The number of typed donors differed by locus: about 629-640 for A, B, C, DRB1 and DQB1; 522 for DQA1; over 600 for DPA1; and some 450 for DPB1. About 5 DR-DQ haplotypes were handled as single units for association and clustering, since linkage in the cohort was strong. Both class I and class II loci were covered by HLA typing, at four-digit resolution. In addition to the first cohort of roughly 670 subjects, a separate validation cohort of around 110 different subjects was used. Donor age, sex, ethnicity and CMV serostatus were compiled together with the repertoire data. In a later analysis, previously published TCR beta repertoires from 600 to 850 donors were re-analyzed and high-resolution HLA genotyping was added so that TCR occurrence patterns could be studied. The aim of the study was to test whether cataloging public T cell receptors could identify signatures of past pathogen exposure. Among around 400 genotyped donors of the cohort, an average of approximately 240,000 unique TCR beta nucleotide sequences was sequenced per donor, of which 15% to 20% were non-productive. Approximately 310 gigabases of sequencing data and around 90 million unique TCR sequences made up an early release that covered approximately 650 HLA-typed donors. The later analysis used no new phenotypic data to find candidate immune exposures, relying instead on TCR beta sequences and their occurrence across donors. The study profiled the T cell repertoires of hundreds of subjects by immunosequencing and related them to cytomegalovirus serostatus.

Libraries were constructed by the immunoSEQ multiplex PCR assay. A mixture of 60 forward primers for TCR Vbeta segments and 13 reverse primers for TCR Jbeta segments was used in the multiplex PCR. The CDR3 region of rearranged TCR beta genes was amplified from genomic DNA with a multiplex PCR assay. The amplified TCR beta libraries were sequenced on the Illumina HiSeq System as 87-base-pair reads. The study's processing was this. A later analysis counted some 74 million unique TCR beta chains across the 550 to 800 repertoires, and around 9.9 million of these chains were shared by at least two donors. A nearest-neighbor algorithm error-corrected the raw reads and collapsed the reads into unique sequences, merging closely related sequences to remove PCR and sequencing errors. V, D and J gene segments were assigned by aligning CDR3 sequences to IMGT reference sequences. For a sequence to be retained, a match of at least six nucleotides to both a V gene segment and a J gene segment was required. A rearrangement was called productive if the CDR3 had no stop codons and remained in frame with V and J, and every other rearrangement was called non-productive. CDR3 was defined according to IMGT convention as the region running from the second conserved V-encoded cysteine to the conserved J-encoded phenylalanine. The earlier analysis of some 540 of the donors excluded any sequence lacking an unambiguous match to a single V gene segment. An earlier analysis of a few hundred of the donors classified V segments as functional when productive rearrangements were above 56.7% and as segregating when the standard deviation between donors was above 5%. A statistical classification framework was built to diagnose cytomegalovirus status from the catalog of TCR beta chain sequences. V and J gene assignment, in a later analysis, came from comparing TCR nucleotide sequences with IMGT/GENE-DB human TR gene sequences. The TCRdist pipeline was used in a later analysis to assign CDR3 sequences and most-parsimonious VDJ recombination scenarios. In a later analysis, every TCR beta chain was defined by the combination of its CDR3 amino acid sequence and its V-gene family, and reads without a unique V-gene family were dropped. A later analysis removed 592 highly shared, low-generation-probability nucleotide sequences to deal with suspected cross-contamination and a sequencing artifact. In a later analysis, a clonal expansion index for each public chain was calculated from normalized within-repertoire ranks of inferred template counts. In a later analysis, generation probabilities were computed with a VDJ recombination model fitted to out-of-frame rearrangements, and the resulting probabilities were checked against IGoR. In a later analysis, TCR-TCR, TCR-HLA and TCR-CMV co-occurrence was scored with hypergeometric tests, and a repertoire-size bias correction was applied to TCR pairs. False discovery rates were estimated in a later analysis by permuting HLA or CMV assignments 20 times. A later analysis grouped co-occurring TCRs with DBSCAN, adding TCRdist sequence similarity when clustering within HLA-allele-positive subsets. For co-occurrence clustering, repertoires with fewer than 30,000 or more than 120,000 public chains were excluded, along with roughly 5 repertoires with anomalous nucleotide sharing. The table was pulled from immuneACCESS by TCRdb, which kept in-frame rearrangements only. Such tables lose some clones; where checked, under half of the loss comes from unresolved V genes, and the rest has no known cause. The V and J calls and clone size come from that table; D and trimming were worked out from the DNA. The sample table records over 200,000 clones; 70% to 80% of these occur just once. Together, the top ten hold over 3.5% of the sample.

The paper as a whole reports these results and caveats: Presence/absence analyses assumed roughly uniform sequencing depth across donors, an assumption that may not hold. Correlated functional status among segregating V segments might be attributable to linkage disequilibrium, but an unknown experimental factor could not be ruled out. The only immune exposure information available for the cohort was CMV serostatus. Because HLA typing was missing for some donors at each locus, association tests included only the typed subset. V-gene and J-gene trimming of TCR beta chains was associated with a missense DCLRE1C variant in a later genetic analysis, and the association was replicated in an independent cohort. A few of the identified cytomegalovirus-associated TCR beta chains were confirmed in vitro to be specific for cytomegalovirus antigens. The authors suggested that the approach could potentially be extended to other disease states and immunological phenotypes. When HLA alleles, especially DR and DQ, strongly co-occurred, TCR associations were difficult to assign to individual alleles. In a later analysis, around 17,000 TCR beta sequences were associated with specific HLA alleles at a false discovery rate of 0.05. An earlier analysis of several hundred of the donors showed that most TCR beta V segments appeared in productive rearrangements either about 87% or about 30% of the time, which broadly matched IMGT annotations. In a later analysis, TCR association rates were found to vary across HLA loci, with the most associated TCRs seen for DRB1 alleles and the fewest for HLA-C alleles. In the study, 150 to 200 TCR beta chains were listed as associated with cytomegalovirus. The earlier analysis of about 600 of the donors excluded roughly 16 rarely observed V segments, including chromosome 9 orphons, because counts were too low. A later analysis found that most CMV-associated TCR beta chains appeared HLA-restricted, with HLA associations seemingly driven largely by CMV exposure. A further reported finding was that TCR beta sequences accurately predicted the HLA-A and HLA-B alleles for most subjects in the first cohort. A later analysis reported that several top co-occurrence clusters appeared linked to parvovirus B19, influenza, CMV and Epstein-Barr virus. A later genetic analysis reported fewer N-insertions in productive TCRs among donors in an Asian-associated ancestry cluster than the approximately 670-donor mean. A later analysis found that HLA-associated TCR beta chains were more clonally expanded and had lower generation probabilities than equally common non-associated chains. In both the original and validation cohorts, the classifier was reported to diagnose cytomegalovirus status with high specificity and sensitivity. The cohort was sequenced for TCR beta chains only, and without alpha or paired-chain data the features that could be detected were limited. A group of highly shared sequence variants was considered likely to be a technical artifact of the sequencing pipeline. The 87-base-pair reads could not distinguish some IMGT-functional V segments, including TRBV6-2 and TRBV6-3, so those segments were excluded. While some public TCRs were present in many individuals, most TCR sequences turned up only very rarely across donors.

The cohort consisted of 666 healthy bone marrow donors. All cohort members were sampled while nominally healthy, although unrecorded immune exposures were likely present. The donor tested CMV seronegative and was one of the 352 seronegative cohort members. A peripheral blood sample was collected from each donor, and TCR beta sequencing was performed on peripheral blood mononuclear cells. Genomic DNA was extracted from the blood cell samples with the Qiagen DNeasy Blood Extraction Kit. Trimming accounts for 2 bases at V and 2 bases at J, while the number of junction bases matched to no gene is 3. The CDR3 spans 15 residues, from the cysteine through the phenylalanine. The DNA shown is the 45-base CDR3, in frame from base 1. In the germline V gene, CDR1 corresponds to SGDLS and CDR2 to YYNGEE.

The sequencing sample was made of PBMCs. The TCR originated in a male donor in good health and CMV-seronegative. The chain joins TRBV9 to TRBJ2-2; 7 of the junction bases match TRBD2. The nucleotides read TGTGCCAGCAGCGTCGGGGGGAGAAACACCGGGGAGCTGTTTTTT. The translation is CASSVGGRNTGELFF.